This TCR beta chain was captured by sequencing in a study of tumor-infiltrating T cells and Merkel cell polyomavirus (dated by TCRdb to between 2016 and 2019). For context, the study as a whole: The study examined CD8+ T cells specific for the Merkel cell polyomavirus KLL epitope in Merkel cell carcinoma patients. Patients came in at different disease stages and had a median follow-up of around 2.8 years, ranging from about 1.1 to 6.0 years. Varied, non-standardized therapies, including chemotherapy, radiation and immunotherapies, were received by the patients. Across the study, one tumor sample was a frozen nodal tumor digest and one was a flash-frozen core biopsy of a metastasis. Sorted samples averaged roughly 680 cells from blood (range about 330-8,500) and about 5,800 cells from TIL (range roughly 1,800-13,000). In 14 to 15 samples, TRB sequencing was done on KLL-tetramer-sorted cells from blood or tumor-infiltrating lymphocytes, along with 12 matched whole-tumor samples.

Turning to this clone: The sample holds no much larger clone one base away, and base qualities are not on file.

Robust positive staining for Merkel cell polyomavirus Large T antigen was observed by immunohistochemistry in the tumors of all patients. The study included more than ten Merkel cell carcinoma patients whose blood and/or cultured TIL contained robust KLL-tetramer+ populations exceeding 0.04% of CD8+ T cells. All patients were identified as Caucasian, and a median age of 65 years (range roughly 45 to 80 years) was recorded. At least 2 million cells were stained with anti-CD8 PE antibody, a KLL APC tetramer and 7-AAD viability dye. Peripheral blood mononuclear cells were isolated from heparinized blood by Ficoll preparation and were cryopreserved. Cells that were tetramer-positive and CD8-high were sorted on a FACSAriaII and then flash frozen. General study outcomes and caveats: Significantly improved MCC-specific survival was associated with a higher fraction of KLL-specific T cells within tumors (about 1.7-18% versus roughly 0-0.14%). KLL-specific TRB repertoires were diverse and mostly private, with just one public clonotype, shared by two patients, among almost 400 unique sequences. The small sample size of the study (n of about 12 patients) is recognized as a limitation. The study examined just one viral epitope, so T cells targeting other Merkel cell polyomavirus epitopes were not captured. A significant MCC-specific survival advantage (P = 0.0051) was associated with a greater number of unique KLL-specific clonotypes in tumors (about 5-120 vs 0-3).

Library method: the immunoSEQ multiplex PCR assay. Genomic DNA extraction, TRB sequencing and normalization were carried out by Adaptive Biotechnologies (Seattle, WA). Per the source publication's procedure: TRB sequences were counted as tetramer-positive clonotypes only when an estimated two or more genomes were present. Clonality was computed as one minus Shannon entropy of productive TRB sequences normalized by log2 of unique productive sequences. KLL-specific clonotypes in tumors were identified by matching TCRbeta CDR3 amino acid sequences to those from the tetramer-sorted sample of each patient. Here the immuneACCESS table is served through TCRdb, limited to in-frame sequences with V and J called. Missing clones are a known gap in these copies; in checked studies unresolved V genes cover under half, and the rest lacks a known reason. That table gives V, J and clone size, and the DNA gave D and trimming. The table kept for this sample lists a few dozen clones.

From the cysteine up to the phenylalanine, the CDR3 has a length of 13 residues. The entry retains the CDR3 DNA only, 39 bases that are in frame from base 1. Trimming at the junction amounts to 7 bases on V and 6 bases on J, and the germline ends lie 13 bases apart. CDR1 and CDR2 were assigned from the germline V gene as SNHLY and FYNNEI. The sequencing input was Merkel cell polyomavirus peptide tetramer+ CD8+ T cells sorted from blood. The meaning of the sample's cell subset or site label: CD8+ T cells binding a tetramer loaded with the MCPyV common T-antigen KLL epitope. The source is a woman between 45 and 60 years old with Merkel cell carcinoma. The receptor chain draws on TRBV2 and TRBJ1-3; the D gene identity is not certain. CDR3 reads: CASNPRQENTIYF. The DNA sequence follows: TGTGCCAGCAACCCCCGTCAGGAAAACACCATATATTTT.